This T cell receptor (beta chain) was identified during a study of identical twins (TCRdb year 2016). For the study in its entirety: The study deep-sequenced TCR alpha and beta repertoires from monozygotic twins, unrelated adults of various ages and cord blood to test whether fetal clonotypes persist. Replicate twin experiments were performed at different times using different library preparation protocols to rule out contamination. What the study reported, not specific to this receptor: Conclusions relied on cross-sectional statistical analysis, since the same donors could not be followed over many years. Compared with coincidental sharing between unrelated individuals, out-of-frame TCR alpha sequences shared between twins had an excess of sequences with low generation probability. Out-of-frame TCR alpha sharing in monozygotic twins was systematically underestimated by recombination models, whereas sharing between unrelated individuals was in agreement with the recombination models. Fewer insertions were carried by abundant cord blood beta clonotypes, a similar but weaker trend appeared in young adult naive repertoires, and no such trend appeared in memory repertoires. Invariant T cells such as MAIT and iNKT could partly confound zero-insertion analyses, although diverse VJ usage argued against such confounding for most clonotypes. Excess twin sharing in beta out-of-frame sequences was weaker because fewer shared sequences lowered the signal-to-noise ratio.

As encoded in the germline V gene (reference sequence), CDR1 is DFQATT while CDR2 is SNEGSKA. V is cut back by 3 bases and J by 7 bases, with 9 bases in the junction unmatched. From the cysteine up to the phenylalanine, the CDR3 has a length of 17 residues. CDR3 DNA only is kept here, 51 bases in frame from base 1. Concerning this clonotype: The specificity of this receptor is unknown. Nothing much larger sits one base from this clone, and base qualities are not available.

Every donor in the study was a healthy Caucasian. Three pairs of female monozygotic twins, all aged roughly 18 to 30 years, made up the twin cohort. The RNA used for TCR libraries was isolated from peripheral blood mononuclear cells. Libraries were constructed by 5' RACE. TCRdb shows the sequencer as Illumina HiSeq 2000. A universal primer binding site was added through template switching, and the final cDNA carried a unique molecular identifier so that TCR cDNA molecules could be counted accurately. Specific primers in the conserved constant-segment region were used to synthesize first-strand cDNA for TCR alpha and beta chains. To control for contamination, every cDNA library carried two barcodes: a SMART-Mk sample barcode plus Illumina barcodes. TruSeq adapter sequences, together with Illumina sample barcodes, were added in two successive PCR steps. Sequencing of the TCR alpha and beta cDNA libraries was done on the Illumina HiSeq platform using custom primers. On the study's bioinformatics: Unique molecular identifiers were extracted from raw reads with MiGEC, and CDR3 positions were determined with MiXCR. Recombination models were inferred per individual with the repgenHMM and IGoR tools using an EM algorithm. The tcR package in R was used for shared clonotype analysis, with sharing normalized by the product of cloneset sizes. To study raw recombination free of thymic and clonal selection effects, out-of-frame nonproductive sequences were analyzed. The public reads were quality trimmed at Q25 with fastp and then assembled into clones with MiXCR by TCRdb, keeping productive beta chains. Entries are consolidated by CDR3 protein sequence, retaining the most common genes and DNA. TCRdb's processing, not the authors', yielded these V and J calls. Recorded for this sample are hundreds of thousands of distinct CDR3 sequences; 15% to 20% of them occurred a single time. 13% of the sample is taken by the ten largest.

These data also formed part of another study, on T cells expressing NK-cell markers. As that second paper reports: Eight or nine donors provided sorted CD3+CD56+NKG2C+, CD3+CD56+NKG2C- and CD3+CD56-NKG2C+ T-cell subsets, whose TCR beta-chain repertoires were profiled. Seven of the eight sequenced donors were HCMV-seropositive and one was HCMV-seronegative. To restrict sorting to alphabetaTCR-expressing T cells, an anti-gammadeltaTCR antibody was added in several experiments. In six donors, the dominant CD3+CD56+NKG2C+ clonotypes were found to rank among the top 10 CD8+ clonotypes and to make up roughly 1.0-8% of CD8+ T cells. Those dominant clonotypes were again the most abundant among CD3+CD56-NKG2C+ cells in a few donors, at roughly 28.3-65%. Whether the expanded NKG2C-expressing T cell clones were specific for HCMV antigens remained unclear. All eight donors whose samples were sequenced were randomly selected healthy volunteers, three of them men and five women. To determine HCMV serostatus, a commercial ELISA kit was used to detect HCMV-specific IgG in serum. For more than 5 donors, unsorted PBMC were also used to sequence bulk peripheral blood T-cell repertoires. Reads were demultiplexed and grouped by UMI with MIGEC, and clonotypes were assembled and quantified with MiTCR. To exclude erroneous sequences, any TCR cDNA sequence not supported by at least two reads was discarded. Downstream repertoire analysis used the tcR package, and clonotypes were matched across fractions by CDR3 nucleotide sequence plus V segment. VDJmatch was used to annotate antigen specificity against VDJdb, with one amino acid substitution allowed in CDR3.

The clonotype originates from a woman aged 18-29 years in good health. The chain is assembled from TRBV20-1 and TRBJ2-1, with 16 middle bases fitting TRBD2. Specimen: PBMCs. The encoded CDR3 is CSASGTSGRAPWNEQFF. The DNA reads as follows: TGCAGTGCTAGCGGGACTAGCGGGAGGGCCCCCTGGAATGAGCAGTTCTTC.